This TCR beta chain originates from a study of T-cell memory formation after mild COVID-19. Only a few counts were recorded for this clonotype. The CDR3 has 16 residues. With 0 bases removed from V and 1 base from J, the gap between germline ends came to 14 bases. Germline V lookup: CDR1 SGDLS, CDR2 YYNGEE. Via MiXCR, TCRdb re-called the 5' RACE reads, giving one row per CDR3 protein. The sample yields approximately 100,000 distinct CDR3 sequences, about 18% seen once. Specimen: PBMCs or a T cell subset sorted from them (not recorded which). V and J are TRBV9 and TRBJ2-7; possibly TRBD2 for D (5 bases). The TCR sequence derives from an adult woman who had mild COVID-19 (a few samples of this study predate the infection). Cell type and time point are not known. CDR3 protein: CASSVGSLPGSYEQYF. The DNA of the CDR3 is TGTGCCAGCAGCGTAGGGTCCCTCCCGGGGTCCTACGAGCAGTACTTC.